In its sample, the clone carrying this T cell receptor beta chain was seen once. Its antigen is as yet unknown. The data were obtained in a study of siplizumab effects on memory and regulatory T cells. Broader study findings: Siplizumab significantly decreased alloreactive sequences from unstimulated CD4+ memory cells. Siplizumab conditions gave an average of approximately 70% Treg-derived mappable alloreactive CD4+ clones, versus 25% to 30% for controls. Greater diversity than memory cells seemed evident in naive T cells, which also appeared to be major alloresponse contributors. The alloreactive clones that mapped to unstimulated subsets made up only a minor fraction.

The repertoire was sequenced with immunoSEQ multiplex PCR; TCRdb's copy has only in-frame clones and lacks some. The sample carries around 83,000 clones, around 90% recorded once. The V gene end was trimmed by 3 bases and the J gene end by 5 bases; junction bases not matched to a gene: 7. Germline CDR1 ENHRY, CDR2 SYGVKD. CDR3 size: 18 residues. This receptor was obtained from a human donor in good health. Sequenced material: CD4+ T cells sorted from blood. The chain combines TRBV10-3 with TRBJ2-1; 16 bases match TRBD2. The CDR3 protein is CAISETGTSGRGNNEQFF. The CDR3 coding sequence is TGTGCCATCAGTGAAACCGGGACTAGCGGGAGGGGGAACAATGAGCAGTTCTTC.